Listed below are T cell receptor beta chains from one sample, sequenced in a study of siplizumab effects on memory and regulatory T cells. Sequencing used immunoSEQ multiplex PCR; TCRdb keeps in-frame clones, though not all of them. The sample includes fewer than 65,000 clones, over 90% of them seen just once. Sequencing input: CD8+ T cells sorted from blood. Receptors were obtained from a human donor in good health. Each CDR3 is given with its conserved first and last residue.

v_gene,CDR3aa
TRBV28,CASSLSRSHEQFF
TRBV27,CASSQILAGGPYEQYF
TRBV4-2,CASGLNSYNEQFF
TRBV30,CACKQGLAYEQYF
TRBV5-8,CASSFVRNTEAFF
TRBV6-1,CASSDLTSGRLLSTDTQYF
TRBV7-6,CASSPAEDQPQHF
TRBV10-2,CASSPRRDSYNEQFF
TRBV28,CASSFMTNNYGYTF
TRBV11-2,CASSKGPIEQYF
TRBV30,CAWRFRWTRTSGSDGNTGELFF
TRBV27,CASSLWKGGETQYF
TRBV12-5,CASGLVPRVAGSSYEQYF
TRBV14,CASSPQGANEQFF
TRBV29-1,CSVEGQGYPIEETQYF
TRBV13,CASSQRVEEKLFF
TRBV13,CASSPGRRDEQYF
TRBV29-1,CSVAENTEAFF
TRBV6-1,CASSETGSYNEQFF
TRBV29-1,CSVASPGTSGTYEQYF
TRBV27,CASSLYTSSTDTQYF
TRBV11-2,CASSLGASGYEQYF
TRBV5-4,CASTSLGNGLVVNEQFF
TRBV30,CAWSVQGGDTQYF
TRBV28,CASSFVSTGHSYNEQFF
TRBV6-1,CASTVLGPRRDAFF
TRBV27,CASSPKTSGAYEQYF
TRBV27,CASSLRGRELFF
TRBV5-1,CASSGGQVSSYEQYF
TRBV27,CASKQGAGGHGPYNSPLHF
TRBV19,CASSDWDRDTGELFF
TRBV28,CASSLEVRVIADTQYF
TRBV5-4,CASSWGERLGYTF
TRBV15,CATSRDSPGLDQPQHF
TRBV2,CASQGSTEAFF
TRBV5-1,CASSPLGREDYGYTF
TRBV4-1,CASSQFPQGDGEKLFF
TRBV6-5,CASSSRRIDEQYF
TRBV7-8,CASSLRRWETQYF
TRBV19,CASSTASWAEAETQYF
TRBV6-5,CAGTGGYEQYF